The rows below give T cell receptor beta chains drawn from one sample of a study of blood T cell repertoires in COVID-19. Profiled with immunoSEQ multiplex PCR; TCRdb holds only in-frame clones, not every one. Of just over 650,000 clones in the sample, 90% are singletons; the top ten hold 0.2% to 0.3%. The sequenced sample was peripheral blood. These receptors originate from a woman aged 18-29 years with acute or convalescent COVID-19. Both conserved end residues are part of each CDR3. D genes are given only for firm matches. Only part of the rows carry a size: once, few, many, or a class if the clone is expanded.

.,TRBJ1-6,TRBV2,TRBD1,CASSEPTSGGWGNSPLHF,TGTGCCAGCAGTGAGCCGACATCAGGGGGCTGGGGGAATTCACCCCTCCACTTT
.,TRBJ1-2,TRBV5-1,TRBD1,CASSSGQTYGYTF,TGCGCCAGCAGCTCGGGACAGACTTATGGCTACACCTTC
.,TRBJ2-2,TRBV3-1/TRBV3-2,TRBD1,CASSQVWARDRGGGNTGELFF,TGTGCCAGCAGCCAAGTATGGGCCCGGGACAGGGGCGGTGGAAACACCGGGGAGCTGTTTTTT
.,TRBJ2-3,TRBV7-3,.,CASSTTGLRTDTQYF,TGTGCCAGCAGCACCACGGGACTCCGCACAGATACGCAGTATTTT
.,TRBJ2-1,TRBV14,.,CASSLQNRVHEQFF,TGTGCCAGCAGCCTCCAAAACAGGGTCCATGAGCAGTTCTTC
.,TRBJ1-5,TRBV7-9,.,CASSLAPQGRGNQPQHF,TGTGCCAGCAGCTTAGCCCCCCAGGGCAGGGGCAATCAGCCCCAGCATTTT
.,TRBJ1-2,TRBV3-1/TRBV3-2,.,CASSRAGVNYGYTF,TGTGCCAGCAGCCGCGCCGGGGTAAACTATGGCTACACCTTC
.,TRBJ1-1,TRBV5-1,.,CASTTGNRYTEAFF,TGCGCCAGCACGACGGGGAATCGGTACACTGAAGCTTTCTTT
once,TRBJ1-6,TRBV19,.,CASRLSGQVNSPLHF,TGTGCCAGTAGGCTTTCGGGACAAGTAAATTCACCCCTCCACTTT
.,TRBJ1-1,TRBV13,TRBD1,CASREQGAGDTEAFF,TGTGCCAGCAGGGAACAGGGGGCTGGGGACACTGAAGCTTTCTTT
.,TRBJ1-5,TRBV30,TRBD1,CAWSPRGIGNQPQHF,TGTGCCTGGAGTCCCAGGGGGATCGGCAATCAGCCCCAGCATTTT
.,TRBJ1-3,TRBV27,TRBD1,CASSLDRGNTIYF,TGTGCCAGCAGTCTGGACAGGGGAAACACCATATATTTT
once,TRBJ1-5,TRBV28,TRBD1,CAWRGGWDQPQHF,TGCGCTTGGAGAGGGGGCTGGGATCAGCCCCAGCATTTT
.,TRBJ1-1,TRBV5-1,TRBD1,CASNPTGLGTEAFF,TGCGCCAGCAACCCGACAGGGCTGGGGACTGAAGCTTTCTTT
.,TRBJ1-1,TRBV18,.,CASSPQVPEAFF,TGTGCCAGCTCACCGCAGGTTCCTGAAGCTTTCTTT
once,TRBJ1-5,TRBV19,.,CATRRQSNQPQHF,TGTGCCACTAGAAGACAGAGCAATCAGCCCCAGCATTTT
.,TRBJ1-1,TRBV7-2,.,CASSTPTGMHTEAFF,TGTGCCAGCAGCACCCCTACAGGGATGCACACTGAAGCTTTCTTT
.,TRBJ1-1,TRBV7-9,.,CASSLDNTEAFF,TGTGCCAGCAGCTTAGATAATACTGAAGCTTTCTTT
.,TRBJ2-1,TRBV6-5,.,CASSPDVDNEQFF,TGTGCCAGCAGTCCTGATGTAGACAATGAGCAGTTCTTC
.,TRBJ1-2,TRBV7-6,TRBD1,CASSSYRGEGYTF,TGTGCCAGCAGCTCGTACAGGGGGGAAGGCTACACCTTC
.,TRBJ2-1,TRBV5-1,.,CASSPGTYNEQFF,TGCGCCAGCAGCCCCGGGACCTACAATGAGCAGTTCTTC
.,TRBJ2-1,TRBV18,.,CASSPLTQGNEQFF,TGTGCCAGCTCACCCTTAACCCAGGGGAATGAGCAGTTCTTC
.,TRBJ2-5,TRBV6-2/TRBV6-3,TRBD2,CASSPSSGQETQYF,TGTGCCAGCAGCCCGAGTAGCGGGCAAGAGACCCAGTACTTC
.,TRBJ1-6,TRBV6-5,.,CASSYYNNSPLHF,TGTGCCAGCAGTTACTATAATAATTCACCCCTCCACTTT
once,TRBJ2-2,TRBV7-6,TRBD2,CASSGLAGFTGELFF,TGTGCCAGCAGCGGACTAGCGGGCTTTACCGGGGAGCTGTTTTTT
few,TRBJ1-1,TRBV6-2/TRBV6-3,TRBD1,CASSYSPGGTEAFF,TGTGCCAGCAGTTACTCCCCAGGGGGAACTGAAGCTTTCTTT
.,TRBJ1-1,TRBV2,.,CASSDGGEAFF,TGTGCCAGCAGCGACGGGGGGGAAGCTTTCTTT
.,TRBJ2-7,TRBV5-6,TRBD2,CASSLASGVHEQYF,TGTGCCAGCAGCTTGGCTAGCGGGGTCCACGAGCAGTACTTC
.,TRBJ2-7,TRBV6-6,TRBD2,CASSYRLAGGSYEQYF,TGTGCCAGCAGTTACCGACTAGCGGGGGGGTCCTACGAGCAGTACTTC
.,TRBJ1-2,TRBV9,TRBD1,CASRKTGDGYTF,TGTGCCAGCAGAAAGACAGGGGACGGCTACACCTTC
.,TRBJ2-1,TRBV9,TRBD2,CASSPRASGGSLSYNEQFF,TGTGCCAGCAGCCCAAGGGCTAGCGGGGGGTCCCTCTCCTACAATGAGCAGTTCTTC
.,TRBJ2-7,TRBV7-3,.,CASSLIGGSGYEQYF,TGTGCCAGCAGCTTAATTGGGGGTAGCGGCTACGAGCAGTACTTC
.,TRBJ1-2,TRBV6-5,.,CASKTSTWGLRGYTF,TGTGCCAGCAAAACTTCTACCTGGGGGCTGAGAGGCTACACCTTC
.,TRBJ1-5,TRBV9,TRBD1,CASSPGTGDQPQHF,TGTGCCAGCAGCCCCGGGACAGGGGATCAGCCCCAGCATTTT
once,TRBJ1-4,TRBV7-9,TRBD1,CASSPGQGSWEKLFF,TGTGCCAGCAGCCCGGGACAGGGGTCTTGGGAAAAACTGTTTTTT
once,TRBJ1-1,TRBV5-4,.,CASSSTGNRWTEAFF,TGTGCCAGCAGCTCAACAGGGAATAGATGGACTGAAGCTTTCTTT
.,TRBJ1-1,TRBV7-8,.,CASSLGDYDTEAFF,TGTGCCAGCAGCTTGGGGGACTACGACACTGAAGCTTTCTTT
.,TRBJ2-3,TRBV18,TRBD1,CASSRGTGGADTQYF,TGTGCCAGCTCACGTGGGACAGGGGGCGCAGATACGCAGTATTTT
.,TRBJ1-2,TRBV27,TRBD1,CASSFRGLLNYGYTF,TGTGCCAGCAGTTTTAGGGGGCTGTTAAACTATGGCTACACCTTC
.,TRBJ2-1,TRBV20-1,.,CSAPYSNEQFF,TGCAGTGCTCCTTACTCGAATGAGCAGTTCTTC
.,TRBJ1-1,TRBV5-1,TRBD1,CASSLGQGFTEAFF,TGCGCCAGCAGCTTGGGACAGGGATTCACTGAAGCTTTCTTT
few,TRBJ1-5,TRBV30,TRBD1,CAWSPTRQGTRPQHF,TGTGCCTGGAGTCCCACCCGACAGGGAACCCGGCCCCAGCATTTT
.,TRBJ1-2,TRBV6-5,.,CATSGAAYYGYTF,TGTGCCACCTCTGGAGCGGCATACTATGGCTACACCTTC
few,TRBJ1-2,TRBV2,TRBD1,CASSDWDRVGYTF,TGTGCCAGCAGTGATTGGGACAGGGTCGGCTACACCTTC
.,TRBJ2-3,TRBV4-1,.,CTSSQGNTAPDTQYF,TGCACCAGCAGCCAAGGGAATACAGCTCCTGATACGCAGTATTTT
.,TRBJ1-1,TRBV4-1,TRBD1,CASSGQGETEAFF,TGCGCCAGCAGCGGACAGGGGGAAACTGAAGCTTTCTTT
.,TRBJ1-4,TRBV19,TRBD1,CASSRGQGGEKLFF,TGTGCCAGTAGTAGAGGACAGGGAGGCGAAAAACTGTTTTTT
.,TRBJ1-5,TRBV28,.,CASSFAGVDNQPQHF,TGTGCCAGCAGTTTCGCCGGGGTCGACAATCAGCCCCAGCATTTT
.,TRBJ2-2,TRBV6-4,.,CASSASIDPGELFF,TGTGCCAGCAGTGCCTCAATAGATCCCGGGGAGCTGTTTTTT
.,TRBJ2-7,TRBV5-1,TRBD1,CASSPGTGEHEQYF,TGCGCCAGCAGCCCCGGGACAGGGGAGCACGAGCAGTACTTC
.,TRBJ2-7,TRBV5-3,TRBD2,CARSLPTSGPPYEQYF,TGTGCCAGAAGCCTCCCGACTAGCGGGCCCCCCTACGAGCAGTACTTC
.,TRBJ1-4,TRBV19,.,CATSGARNLNEKLFF,TGTGCCACCTCAGGGGCCCGGAACCTTAATGAAAAACTGTTTTTT
.,TRBJ1-4,TRBV9,.,CASSVGGRTNEKLFF,TGTGCCAGCAGCGTGGGGGGACGGACAAATGAAAAACTGTTTTTT
.,TRBJ1-1,TRBV6-5,.,CASSYSRGTPTGAFF,TGTGCCAGCAGTTACTCGAGGGGGACCCCTACGGGGGCTTTCTTT
.,TRBJ1-1,TRBV4-3,.,CASSQDVASQDTEAFF,TGCGCCAGCAGCCAAGACGTCGCGTCGCAGGACACTGAAGCTTTCTTT
once,TRBJ2-7,TRBV20-1,TRBD2,CSASPGLAGVTYEQYF,TGCAGTGCTAGTCCGGGACTAGCGGGGGTTACCTACGAGCAGTACTTC
.,TRBJ1-5,TRBV6-5,TRBD1,CASSRTGRHQPQHF,TGTGCCAGCAGTAGGACAGGGCGACATCAGCCCCAGCATTTT
.,TRBJ2-7,TRBV4-1,TRBD2,CASSLAVSSYEQYF,TGCGCCAGCAGTCTAGCGGTAAGCTCCTACGAGCAGTACTTC
.,TRBJ1-3,TRBV2,TRBD1,CASTVLRGPGNTIYF,TGTGCCAGCACTGTACTAAGGGGGCCTGGAAACACCATATATTTT